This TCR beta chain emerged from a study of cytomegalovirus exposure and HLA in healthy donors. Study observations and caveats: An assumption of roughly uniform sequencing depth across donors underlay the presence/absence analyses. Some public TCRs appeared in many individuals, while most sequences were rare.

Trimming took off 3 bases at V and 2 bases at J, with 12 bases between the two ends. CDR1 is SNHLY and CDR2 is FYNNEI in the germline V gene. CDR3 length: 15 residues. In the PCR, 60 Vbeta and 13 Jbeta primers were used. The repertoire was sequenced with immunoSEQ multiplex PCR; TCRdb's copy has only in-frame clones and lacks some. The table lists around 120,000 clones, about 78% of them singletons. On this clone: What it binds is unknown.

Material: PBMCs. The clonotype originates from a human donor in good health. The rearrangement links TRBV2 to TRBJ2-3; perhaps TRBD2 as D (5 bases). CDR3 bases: TGTGCCAGCAGTGACAACAACGGGGTCACAGATACGCAGTATTTT. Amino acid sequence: CASSDNNGVTDTQYF. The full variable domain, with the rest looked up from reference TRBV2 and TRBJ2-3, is EPEVTQTPSHQVTQMGQEVILRCVPISNHLYFYWYRQILGQKVEFLVSFYNNEISEKSEIFDDQFSVERPDGSNFTLKIRSTKLEDSAMYFCASSDNNGVTDTQYFGPGTRLTVL.